Shown below are 2 T cell receptor beta chains from a single sample sequenced in a study of CD8+CD57+ T cells in acquired aplastic anemia. The sequenced patients had an expansion of CD8+CD57+ cells seen by flow cytometry. Genomic DNA served as template for TCR beta VDJ and CDR3 profiling. TCRdb re-called the reads with MiXCR, one entry per CDR3 protein. The sample holds approximately 150,000 distinct CDR3 sequences; around 47% are singletons and the top ten take 3.2%. Sequencing was done on a sample of sorted CD4+, CD8+, or CD8+CD57+ T cells (not recorded which) from PBMCs. The receptors shown here come from a human donor with aplastic anemia.

Remarks on this clonotype: A read error may be the cause here, since a much bigger clone is one base away. The CDR3 does not close with the conserved phenylalanine or tryptophan, likely indicating a read error. This chain joins TRBV6-1 and TRBJ2-5; 7 bases are a match to TRBD2. Trimming took 10 bases from V and 5 from J; bases not matched to a gene: 16. The CDR3 extends over 15 amino acids. Germline CDR1 and CDR2: MNHNS and SASEGT. The CDR3 is CATEPRAAGVETQYL. For the CDR3, the DNA is TGTGCCACCGAGCCCCGGGCTGCGGGGGTGGAGACCCAGTACCTC.

The genes are TRBV15 and TRBJ2-1; possible D gene TRBD1, 7 bases. The germline gives CDR1 LNHNV, CDR2 YYDKDF (reference sequence). The V end was cut by 0 bases, the J end by 1 base, with 16 bases between. The CDR3 is 18 amino acids. Here the CDR3 reads CATSRDRKTGTSYNEQFF. For the CDR3, the DNA is TGTGCCACCAGCAGAGATCGGAAGACAGGGACTTCCTACAATGAGCAGTTCTTC.